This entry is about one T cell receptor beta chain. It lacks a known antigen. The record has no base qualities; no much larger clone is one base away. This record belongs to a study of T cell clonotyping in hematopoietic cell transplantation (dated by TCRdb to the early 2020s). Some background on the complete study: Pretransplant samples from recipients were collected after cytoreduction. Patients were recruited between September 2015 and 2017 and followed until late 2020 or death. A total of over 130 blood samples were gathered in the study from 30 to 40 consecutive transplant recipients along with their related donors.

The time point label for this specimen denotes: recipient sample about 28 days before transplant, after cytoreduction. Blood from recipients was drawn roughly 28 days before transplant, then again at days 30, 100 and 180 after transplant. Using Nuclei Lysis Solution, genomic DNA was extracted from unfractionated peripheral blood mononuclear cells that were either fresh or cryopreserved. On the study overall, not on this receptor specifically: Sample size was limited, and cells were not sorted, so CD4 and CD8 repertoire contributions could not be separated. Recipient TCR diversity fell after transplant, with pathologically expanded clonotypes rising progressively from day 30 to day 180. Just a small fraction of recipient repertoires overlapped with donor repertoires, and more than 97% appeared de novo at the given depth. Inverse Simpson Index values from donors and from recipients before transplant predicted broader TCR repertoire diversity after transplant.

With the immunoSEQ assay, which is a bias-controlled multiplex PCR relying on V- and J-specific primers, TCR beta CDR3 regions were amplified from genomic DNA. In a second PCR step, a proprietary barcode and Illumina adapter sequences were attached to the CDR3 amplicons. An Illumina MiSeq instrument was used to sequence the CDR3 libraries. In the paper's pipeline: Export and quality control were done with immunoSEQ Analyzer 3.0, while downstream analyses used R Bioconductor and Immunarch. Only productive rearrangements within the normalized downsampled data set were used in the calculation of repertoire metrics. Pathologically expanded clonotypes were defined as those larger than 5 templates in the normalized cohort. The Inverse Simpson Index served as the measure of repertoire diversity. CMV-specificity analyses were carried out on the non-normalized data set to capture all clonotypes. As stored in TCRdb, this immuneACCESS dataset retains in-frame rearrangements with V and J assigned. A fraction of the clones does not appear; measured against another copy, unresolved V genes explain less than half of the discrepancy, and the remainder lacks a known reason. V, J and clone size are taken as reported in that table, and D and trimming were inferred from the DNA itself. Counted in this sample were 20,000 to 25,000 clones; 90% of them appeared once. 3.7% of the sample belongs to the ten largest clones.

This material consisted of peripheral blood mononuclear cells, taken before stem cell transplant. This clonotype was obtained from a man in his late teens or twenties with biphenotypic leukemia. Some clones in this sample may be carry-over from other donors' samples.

The CDR3 region has the sequence CASSIRTNPTDGYEQYF. The nucleotides read TGTGCCAGTAGTATCCGGACCAATCCGACGGATGGCTACGAGCAGTACTTC. The chain joins TRBV19 to TRBJ2-7; the D gene cannot be named for sure. The cysteine opens and the phenylalanine closes a CDR3 of 17 amino acids. The kept DNA is CDR3 alone, 51 bases in frame from the first base. Sequences LNHDA (CDR1) and SQIVND (CDR2) are obtained from the germline V gene (reference sequence). Trimming at the junction amounts to 3 bases on V and 3 bases on J, and the germline ends lie 21 bases apart.